This T cell receptor (beta chain) appears in the sequencing data of a study of blood T cell repertoires in COVID-19 (dated by TCRdb to 2019 to 2021). A note on the overall study: Collaborator samples came from the United States, Italy and Spain and covered acute and convalescent phases of COVID-19. Subjects who had been exposed to COVID-19, were actively infected with it, or had recovered from it provided the deeply sampled blood TCRbeta repertoires that made up the dataset. The repertoires were released in a freely available public database meant as a resource for research on the immune response to SARS-CoV-2. Samples came from the ongoing ImmuneRACE study (first 160 participants) plus 1,254 subjects from 6 global collaborators. Where available, HLA class I and class II types were taken from metadata supplied by the sample provider and were not determined by assay-based typing. The prospective study material was composed of cDNA or gDNA derived from T cells, B-cell-depleted T cells, or PBMCs. The sample metadata nearly always contained a de-identified subject ID, COVID-19 status, age in years and sex.

A note on this clone: It has no known antigen specificity. It has no much larger one-base neighbor in the sample; base qualities were not kept.

Enrolling through a virtual design, the prospective study's participants ranged in age from roughly 18 to 90 years and lived across 20 to 25 United States geographic areas. In the prospective study, cohorts were assigned on the basis of participant-reported clinical history obtained from a screening survey and a study questionnaire. Recovered participants in ImmuneRACE Cohort 3 were defined as having two consecutive negative NP/OP PCR tests, clearance from a healthcare professional, or resolution of symptoms. Each participant in the prospective study had whole blood, serum and a nasopharyngeal or oropharyngeal swab collected by mobile phlebotomists. Prospective study participants could optionally give additional blood draws and questionnaires over an approximately two-month period. Before DNA extraction, prospective study blood samples were shipped either frozen or at room temperature. The V end gives up 4 bases and the J end 3 bases, leaving 5 bases in the junction not matched to a gene. The cysteine opens and the phenylalanine closes a CDR3 of 14 amino acids. Only the CDR3 DNA is retained, 42 bases long and in frame from the first base. CDR1 SGHRS and CDR2 YFSETQ are derived from the germline V gene.

Beyond this particular receptor, the publication reports: How much clinical and demographic metadata was included differed by source and by participant, and the metadata was provided uncurated.

The immunoSEQ Assay, a bias-controlled multiplex PCR, was used to amplify TCRbeta CDR3 regions from genomic DNA. Per the source publication's procedure: The number of nucleated cells in each sample was estimated by amplification of reference gene primers within the assay. Sequence reads were collapsed and filtered to measure the absolute abundance of every unique TCRbeta CDR3 rearrangement. For each sample, productive Simpson clonality was calculated by taking the square root of Simpson's diversity index across productive rearrangements. The clones in this table, taken by TCRdb from immuneACCESS, are in-frame only. Not every clone is retained; where verified, under half of the shortfall comes from an unresolved V gene, and the cause of the rest is unknown. V, J and clone size are those of that table, while D and trimming were read from the DNA. This sample gives about 370,000 clones in total; roughly nine tenths of them show up just once. The top ten clonotypes cover roughly 1% of the sample.

The chain joins TRBV5-1 to TRBJ2-5, and 8 junctional nucleotides match TRBD1. This receptor was identified in a man aged 18 to 35 who had recovered from COVID-19. Sequencing was done on a sample of PBMCs or T cells enriched from blood (not recorded which). The nucleotides are TGCGCCAGCAGCCCTGGACAGGGTAAAGAGACCCAGTACTTC. Its translation reads: CASSPGQGKETQYF. The entire variable domain, with the stretches around the CDR3 drawn from the reference TRBV5-1 and TRBJ2-5 proteins, is KAGVTQTPRYLIKTRGQQVTLSCSPISGHRSVSWYQQTPGQGLQFLFEYFSETQRNKGNFPGRFSGRQFSNSRSEMNVSTLELGDSALYLCASSPGQGKETQYFGPGTRLLVL.